This T cell receptor beta chain is from a study of blood T cell repertoires in COVID-19. This table comes from immunoSEQ multiplex PCR, and its TCRdb copy is limited to in-frame clones, with some not included. The repertoire holds over 90,000 clones, with under 90% as singletons. CDR3 length: 12 residues. Germline loops: CDR1 SNHLY, CDR2 FYNNEI. Trimming pared 4 bases from V and 5 bases from J, leaving 8 bases between. The sequence derives from a woman in her 70s with acute or convalescent COVID-19. The chain links TRBV2 to TRBJ1-2; D call uncertain. The sequenced sample was peripheral blood. CDR3 coding DNA: TGTGCCAGCAGTGGAGAGAGGTATGGCTACACCTTC. Translated: CASSGERYGYTF.